Listed below are T cell receptor beta chains from one sample, sequenced in a study of OX40 agonist ivuxolimab in advanced cancers. The repertoire was sequenced with immunoSEQ multiplex PCR; TCRdb's copy has only in-frame clones and lacks some. The sample holds 90,000 to 100,000 clones, 80% to 90% seen once. The sample here was CD4+ or CD8+ T cells sorted from blood, taken in a trial of the OX40 agonist ivuxolimab. The receptors were sampled from an adult with an advanced solid tumor such as melanoma, head and neck, liver or kidney cancer. The CDR3 runs from the conserved cysteine through the conserved F or W. A D gene is named only where the DNA matches it firmly. The size of a clone is reported for some rows only, either as once, few or many, or as a class for expanded clones.

D	V	size	J	DNA	CDR3
.	TRBV5-1	.	TRBJ2-7	TGCGCCAGCAGCTTGGGGGGCGGCTACGAGCAGTACTTC	CASSLGGGYEQYF
.	TRBV4-1	once	TRBJ2-4	TGCGCCAGCAGCCAAGATCGCGGCAGGACAGAAAACATTCAGTACTTC	CASSQDRGRTENIQYF
TRBD1	TRBV5-8	.	TRBJ1-1	TGTGCCAGCAGCTTGGGACAGGGGGTCACTGAAGCTTTCTTT	CASSLGQGVTEAFF
TRBD2	TRBV5-1	.	TRBJ2-1	TGCGCCAGCAGCTTGGTAAGCGGGACCTACAATGAGCAGTTCTTC	CASSLVSGTYNEQFF
TRBD1	TRBV5-1	.	TRBJ1-5	TGCGCCAGCAGCTTGACAGGGGGTGAGGGACAGCCCCAGCATTTT	CASSLTGGEGQPQHF
.	TRBV6-1	.	TRBJ2-3	TGTGCCAGCAGTGAAGTTGCAGATACGCAGTATTTT	CASSEVADTQYF
.	TRBV29-1	.	TRBJ2-2	TGCAGCGTTTTATTAACTCCGGGACGACAAGGGGAGCTGTTTTTT	CSVLLTPGRQGELFF
TRBD2	TRBV18	.	TRBJ2-3	TGTGCCAGCTCACCGGGACTAGCGAGCACAGATACGCAGTATTTT	CASSPGLASTDTQYF
.	TRBV4-1	.	TRBJ2-3	TGCGCCAGCAGCCCGGAGGGGCGGGGGCAAGCAACAGATACGCAGTATTTT	CASSPEGRGQATDTQYF
.	TRBV27	.	TRBJ1-6	TGTGCCAGCAGCCGGGCAGGGGCCCTTTTTTATCGTTCACCCCTCCACTTT	CASSRAGALFYRSPLHF
TRBD2	TRBV5-5	.	TRBJ2-5	TGTGCCAGCAGCCGTGGACTAGCGGGCCCGGAGACCCAGTACTTC	CASSRGLAGPETQYF
.	TRBV7-9	.	TRBJ2-2	TGTGCCAGCCCCCGGGGAGCTCGGGCTAACACCGGGGAGCTGTTTTTT	CASPRGARANTGELFF
.	TRBV5-4	.	TRBJ1-6	TGTGCCAGCAGCTTGGACAGGGAAAATTCACCCCTCCACTTT	CASSLDRENSPLHF
TRBD2	TRBV7-2	.	TRBJ2-7	TGTGCCAGCAGAGTAGCGGGAGACTACGAGCAGTACTTC	CASRVAGDYEQYF
.	TRBV10-3	.	TRBJ1-1	TGTGCCACCTGGGCGCCCGGACGGGACGCAACTGAAGCTTTCTTT	CATWAPGRDATEAFF
.	TRBV4-3	.	TRBJ2-2	TGCGCCAGCAGCCAAGATTGGGGAGTTAACACCGGGGAGCTGTTTTTT	CASSQDWGVNTGELFF
.	TRBV2	once	TRBJ2-2	TGTGCCAGCAGCGGAGGAAGCGTTGTCGGGGAGCTGTTTTTT	CASSGGSVVGELFF
TRBD1	TRBV28	.	TRBJ1-5	TGTGCCAGTGGACAGGGAGGCAATCAGCCCCAGCATTTT	CASGQGGNQPQHF
.	TRBV9	few	TRBJ1-2	TGTGCCAGCGGCAGACAGGACGCTGGCTACACCTTC	CASGRQDAGYTF
TRBD2	TRBV5-4	.	TRBJ2-5	TGTGCCAGCAGCTCCGGGACTAGCGCCCTTCAAGAGACCCAGTACTTC	CASSSGTSALQETQYF
.	TRBV4-1	.	TRBJ2-3	TGCGCCAGCAGCCTGCGGCAGGAGAGCACAGATACGCAGTATTTT	CASSLRQESTDTQYF
TRBD1	TRBV27	.	TRBJ1-3	TGTGCCAGCAGCCACAACCGACAGGGCCCTGGAAACACCATATATTTT	CASSHNRQGPGNTIYF
TRBD2	TRBV4-1	.	TRBJ2-7	TGCGCCAGCAGCCTTTCAGCGGGATACGAGCAGTACTTC	CASSLSAGYEQYF
.	TRBV25-1	.	TRBJ2-5	TGTGCCAGCAGTGACGGACGCCGTGCGACTGAGACCCAGTACTTC	CASSDGRRATETQYF
.	TRBV6-5	few	TRBJ1-2	TGTGCCAGCAGTTACCAAGGACAGTTTAACAGTGGTGGCTACACCTTC	CASSYQGQFNSGGYTF
.	TRBV19	.	TRBJ2-6	TGTGCCAGTAGTATCGACCCTTACTCTAACGTCCTGACTTTC	CASSIDPYSNVLTF
.	TRBV5-4	.	TRBJ2-3	TGTGCCAGCAGCGAAATGACTCTAGCGACCCAAAGGGATACGCAGTATTTT	CASSEMTLATQRDTQYF
.	TRBV6-6	.	TRBJ1-2	TGTGCCAGCAGCCCCTCCGCTAACTATGGCTACACCTTC	CASSPSANYGYTF
TRBD2	TRBV6-6	.	TRBJ2-7	TGTGCCAGCAGCCCCCCTGGGAATAGCGGGAACAGTGAGCAGTACTTC	CASSPPGNSGNSEQYF
TRBD1	TRBV5-1	.	TRBJ2-1	TGCGCCAGCAGCCTGACGACAGGGTCCTACAATGAGCAGTTCTTC	CASSLTTGSYNEQFF
TRBD2	TRBV9	.	TRBJ2-1	TGTGCCAGCAGCGTAGGACTAGCGGGATACAATGAGCAGTTCTTC	CASSVGLAGYNEQFF
.	TRBV5-1	.	TRBJ1-1	TGCGCCAGCACTCCCCAGCCGGGGAACACTGAAGCTTTCTTT	CASTPQPGNTEAFF
.	TRBV6-5	.	TRBJ1-1	TGTGCCAGCACTCGACGGGGAATGAACACTGAAGCTTTCTTT	CASTRRGMNTEAFF
TRBD2	TRBV11-2	.	TRBJ2-2	TGTGCCATCATGACTAGCGGGAGGGCCTCGGGCGGGGAGCTGTTTTTT	CAIMTSGRASGGELFF
.	TRBV18	.	TRBJ2-3	TGTGCCAGCTCACCAGGAATCACAGATACGCAGTATTTT	CASSPGITDTQYF
TRBD1	TRBV30	.	TRBJ2-1	TGTGCCTGGAGTCGAGCCCGACAGGGGGGGAAGTTCTTC	CAWSRARQGGKFF
.	TRBV6-1	.	TRBJ2-1	TGTGCCAGCAGCCCCGGCAATGAGCAGTTCTTC	CASSPGNEQFF
.	TRBV2	once	TRBJ2-6	TGTGCCAGCAGCGAGGAAGGGTCTGGGGCCAACGTCCTGACTTTC	CASSEEGSGANVLTF
.	TRBV18	.	TRBJ1-1	TGTGCCAGCTCGGGGGGGACCAACACTGAAGCTTTCTTT	CASSGGTNTEAFF
.	TRBV5-8	.	TRBJ2-3	TGTGCCAGCAGCTTCAGGGAGGATACGCAGTATTTT	CASSFREDTQYF
.	TRBV18	.	TRBJ2-2	TGTGCCAGCTCACCAATGACGGGGGAGCTGTTTTTT	CASSPMTGELFF
.	TRBV30	.	TRBJ1-1	TGTGCCTGGAGTGTATCCCCCCGTGGGGCAGGAGCTTTCTTT	CAWSVSPRGAGAFF
TRBD2	TRBV5-1	.	TRBJ2-7	TGCGCCAGCAGCCCCCGGGGGCTAGCGGGAGATGGGCAGTACTTC	CASSPRGLAGDGQYF
TRBD1	TRBV5-1	.	TRBJ2-1	TGCGCCAGCAGCCCGGACAGGGGGATTGAGCAGTTCTTC	CASSPDRGIEQFF
.	TRBV5-8	.	TRBJ2-1	TGTGCCAGCAGCCGAGATAACCAGGGTGAGCAGTTCTTC	CASSRDNQGEQFF
TRBD1	TRBV28	.	TRBJ2-5	TGTGCCAGCAGTTTAACAGGGGCTTTGGAGACCCAGTACTTC	CASSLTGALETQYF
TRBD2	TRBV9	.	TRBJ2-1	TGTGCCAGCAGCGTGAGCGGGAGTACAAGCAATGAGCAGTTCTTC	CASSVSGSTSNEQFF
.	TRBV6-5	.	TRBJ1-1	TGTGCCAGCAAAGGCCACAGGAAAAACACTGAAGCTTTCTTT	CASKGHRKNTEAFF
.	TRBV6-5	.	TRBJ1-1	TGTGCCAGCAACCTCATCGGCAGGAACACTGAAGCTTTCTTT	CASNLIGRNTEAFF
.	TRBV5-3	.	TRBJ2-2	TGTGCCAGAAAGCCATTTGAGGGGCGGATGAACACCGGGGAGCTGTTTTTT	CARKPFEGRMNTGELFF
TRBD2	TRBV7-2	.	TRBJ2-1	TGTGCCAGCAGCTCCCGGACTAGTGCATGGCAGTTCTTC	CASSSRTSAWQFF
.	TRBV7-4	.	TRBJ1-2	TGTGCCAGCAACCCTCGACAGCCCTCAGTTTATGGCTACACCTTC	CASNPRQPSVYGYTF
TRBD2	TRBV9	.	TRBJ2-1	TGTGCCAGTTCGACTAGCGGGAGTGGGGAGCAGTTCTTC	CASSTSGSGEQFF
.	TRBV7-9	.	TRBJ2-1	TGTGCCAGCAGCGTTGGGGGCATTTACAATGAGCAGTTCTTC	CASSVGGIYNEQFF